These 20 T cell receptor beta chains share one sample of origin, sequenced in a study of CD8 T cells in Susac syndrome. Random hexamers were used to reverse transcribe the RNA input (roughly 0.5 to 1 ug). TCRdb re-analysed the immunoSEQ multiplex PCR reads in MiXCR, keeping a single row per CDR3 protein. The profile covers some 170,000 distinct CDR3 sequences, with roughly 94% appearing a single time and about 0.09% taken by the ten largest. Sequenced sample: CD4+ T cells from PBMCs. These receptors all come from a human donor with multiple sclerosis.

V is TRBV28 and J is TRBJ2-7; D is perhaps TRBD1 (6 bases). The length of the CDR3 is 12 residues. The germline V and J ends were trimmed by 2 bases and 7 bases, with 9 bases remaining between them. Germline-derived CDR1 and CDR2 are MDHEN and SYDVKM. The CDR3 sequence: CASSLQGQEQYF. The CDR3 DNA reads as TGTGCCAGCAGTTTACAGGGACAAGAGCAGTACTTC.

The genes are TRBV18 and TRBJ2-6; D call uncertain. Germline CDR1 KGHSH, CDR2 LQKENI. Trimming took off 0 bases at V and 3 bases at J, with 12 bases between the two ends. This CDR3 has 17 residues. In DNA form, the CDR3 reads TGTGCCAGCTCACCACCAGGGCGATACGGTGGGGCCAACGTCCTGACTTTC. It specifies CASSPPGRYGGANVLTF.

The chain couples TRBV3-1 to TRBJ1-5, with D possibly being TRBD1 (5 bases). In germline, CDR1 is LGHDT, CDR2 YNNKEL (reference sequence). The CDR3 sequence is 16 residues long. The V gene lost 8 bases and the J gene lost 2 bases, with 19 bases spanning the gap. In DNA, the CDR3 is TGTGCCAGCGGAGACCAACTGGGAGGGGGCAATCAGCCCCAGCATTTT. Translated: CASGDQLGGGNQPQHF.

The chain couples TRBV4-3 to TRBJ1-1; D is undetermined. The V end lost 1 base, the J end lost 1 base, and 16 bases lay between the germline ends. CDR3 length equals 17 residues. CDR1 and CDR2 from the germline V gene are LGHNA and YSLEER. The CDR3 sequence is CASSQVYPRKRNTEAFF. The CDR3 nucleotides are TGCGCCAGCAGCCAAGTTTACCCTAGGAAAAGGAACACTGAAGCTTTCTTT.

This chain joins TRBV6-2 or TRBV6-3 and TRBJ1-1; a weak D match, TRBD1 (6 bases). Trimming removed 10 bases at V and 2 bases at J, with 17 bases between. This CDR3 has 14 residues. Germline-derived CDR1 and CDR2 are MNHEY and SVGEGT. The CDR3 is CATIQGPLNTEAFF. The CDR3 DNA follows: TGTGCCACTATACAGGGACCTTTAAACACTGAAGCTTTCTTT.

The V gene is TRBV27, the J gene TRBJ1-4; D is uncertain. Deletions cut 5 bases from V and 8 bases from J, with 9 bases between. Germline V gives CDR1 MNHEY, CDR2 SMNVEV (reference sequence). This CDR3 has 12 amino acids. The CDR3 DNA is TGTGCCAGCAGTCCACCGGGGGAAAAACTGTTTTTT. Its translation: CASSPPGEKLFF.

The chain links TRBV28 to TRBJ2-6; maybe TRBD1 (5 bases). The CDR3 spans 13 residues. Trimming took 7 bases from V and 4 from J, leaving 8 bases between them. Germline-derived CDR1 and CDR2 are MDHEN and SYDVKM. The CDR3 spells CASIGVGANVLTF. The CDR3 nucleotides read TGTGCCAGCATAGGGGTGGGGGCCAACGTCCTGACTTTC.

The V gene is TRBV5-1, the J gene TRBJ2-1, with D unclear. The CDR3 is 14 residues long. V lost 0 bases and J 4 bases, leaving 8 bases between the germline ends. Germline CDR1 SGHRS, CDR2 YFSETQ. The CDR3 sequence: CASSLGSRYNEQFF. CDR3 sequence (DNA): TGCGCCAGCAGCTTGGGGAGCAGATACAATGAGCAGTTCTTC.

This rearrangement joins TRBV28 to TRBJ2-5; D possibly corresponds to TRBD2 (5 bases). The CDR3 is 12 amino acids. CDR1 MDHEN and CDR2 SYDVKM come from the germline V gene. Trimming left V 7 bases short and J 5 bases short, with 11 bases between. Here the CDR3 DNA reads TGTGCCAGCACCCCTCGAGGGGAGACCCAGTACTTC. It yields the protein CASTPRGETQYF.

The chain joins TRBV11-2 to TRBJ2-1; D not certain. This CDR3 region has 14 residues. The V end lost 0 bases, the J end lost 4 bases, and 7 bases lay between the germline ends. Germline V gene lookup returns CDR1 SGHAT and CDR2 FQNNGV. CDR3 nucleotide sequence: TGTGCCAGCAGCTTAGATCACGGTTACAATGAGCAGTTCTTC. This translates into CASSLDHGYNEQFF.

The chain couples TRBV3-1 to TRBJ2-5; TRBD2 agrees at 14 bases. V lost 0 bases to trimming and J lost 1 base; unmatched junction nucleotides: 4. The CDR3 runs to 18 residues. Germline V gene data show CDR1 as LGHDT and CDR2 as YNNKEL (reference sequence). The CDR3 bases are TGTGCCAGCAGCCAAGATCTAGGACTAGCGGGAGGCCAAGAGACCCAGTACTTC. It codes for CASSQDLGLAGGQETQYF.

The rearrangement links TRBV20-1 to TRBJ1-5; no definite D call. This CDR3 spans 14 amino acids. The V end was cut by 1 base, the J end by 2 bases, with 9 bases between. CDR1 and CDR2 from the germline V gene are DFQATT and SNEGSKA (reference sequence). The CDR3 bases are TGCAGTGCTAGAGGGGGTACGGGCAATCAGCCCCAGCATTTT. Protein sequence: CSARGGTGNQPQHF.

This CDR3 is CASSVSGVNTGELFF. CDR3 nucleotides: TGTGCCAGCAGTGTGTCTGGAGTCAACACCGGGGAGCTGTTTTTT. This rearrangement joins TRBV6-4 to TRBJ2-2; D not certain. The CDR3 has 15 residues. V lost 4 bases and J 2 bases, leaving 11 bases between the germline ends. The germline CDR1 and CDR2 sequences are MRHNA and SNTAGT.

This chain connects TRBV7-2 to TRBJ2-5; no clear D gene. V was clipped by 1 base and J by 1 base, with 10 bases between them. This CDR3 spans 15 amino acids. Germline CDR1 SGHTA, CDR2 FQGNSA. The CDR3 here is CASSLGSAFQETQYF. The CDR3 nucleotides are TGTGCCAGCAGCTTAGGTTCTGCTTTCCAAGAGACCCAGTACTTC.

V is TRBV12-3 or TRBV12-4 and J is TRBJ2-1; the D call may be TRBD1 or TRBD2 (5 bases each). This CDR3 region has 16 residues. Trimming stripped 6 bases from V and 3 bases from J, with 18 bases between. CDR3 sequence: CASSTPGASRYNEQFF. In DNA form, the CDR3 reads TGTGCCAGCAGCACCCCCGGGGCTAGCCGCTACAATGAGCAGTTCTTC.

In nucleotides, the CDR3 is TGTGCCAGCAGCCGAGCGGGGGCCACAGATACGCAGTATTTT. Its protein product is CASSRAGATDTQYF. The chain couples TRBV5-4 to TRBJ2-3; 8 nucleotides match TRBD2. With 4 bases clipped from V and 2 bases from J, the junction kept 3 bases outside the gene matches. This CDR3 comprises 14 residues. Germline CDR1 and CDR2: SGHNT and YYREEE (reference sequence).

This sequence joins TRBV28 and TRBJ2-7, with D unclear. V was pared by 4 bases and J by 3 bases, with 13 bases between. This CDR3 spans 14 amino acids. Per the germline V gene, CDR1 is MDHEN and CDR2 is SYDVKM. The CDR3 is CASSSLDGFYEQYF. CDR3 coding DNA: TGTGCCAGCAGTTCCCTGGACGGGTTCTACGAGCAGTACTTC.

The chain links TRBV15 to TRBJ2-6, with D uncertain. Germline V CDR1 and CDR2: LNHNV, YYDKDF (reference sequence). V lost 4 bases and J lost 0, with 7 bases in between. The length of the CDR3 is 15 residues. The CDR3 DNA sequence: TGTGCCACCAGCACGAGAGGCTCTGGGGCCAACGTCCTGACTTTC. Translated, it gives CATSTRGSGANVLTF.

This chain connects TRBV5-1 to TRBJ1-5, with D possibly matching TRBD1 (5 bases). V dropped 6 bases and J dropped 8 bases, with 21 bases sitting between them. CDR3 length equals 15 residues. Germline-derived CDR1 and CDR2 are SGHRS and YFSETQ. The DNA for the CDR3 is TGCGCCAGCACCAGGGACGGAACGTCGGGGGAGCCCCAGCATTTT. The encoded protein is CASTRDGTSGEPQHF.

In nucleotides, the CDR3 is TGTGCCAGCAGCCAAAGAGCGGGCGTCACCTACGAGCAGTACTTC. It codes for CASSQRAGVTYEQYF. The chain links TRBV14 to TRBJ2-7; TRBD2 might be the D (6 bases). Germline V lookup: CDR1 SGHDN, CDR2 FVKESK. V was trimmed by 2 bases and J by 2 bases, leaving 13 bases between them. The length of the CDR3 is 15 residues. Looking up the rest from reference TRBV14 and TRBJ2-7 gives the full variable domain: EAGVTQFPSHSVIEKGQTVTLRCDPISGHDNLYWYRRVMGKEIKFLLHFVKESKQDESGMPNNRFLAERTGGTYSTLKVQPAELEDSGVYFCASSQRAGVTYEQYFGPGTRLTVT.